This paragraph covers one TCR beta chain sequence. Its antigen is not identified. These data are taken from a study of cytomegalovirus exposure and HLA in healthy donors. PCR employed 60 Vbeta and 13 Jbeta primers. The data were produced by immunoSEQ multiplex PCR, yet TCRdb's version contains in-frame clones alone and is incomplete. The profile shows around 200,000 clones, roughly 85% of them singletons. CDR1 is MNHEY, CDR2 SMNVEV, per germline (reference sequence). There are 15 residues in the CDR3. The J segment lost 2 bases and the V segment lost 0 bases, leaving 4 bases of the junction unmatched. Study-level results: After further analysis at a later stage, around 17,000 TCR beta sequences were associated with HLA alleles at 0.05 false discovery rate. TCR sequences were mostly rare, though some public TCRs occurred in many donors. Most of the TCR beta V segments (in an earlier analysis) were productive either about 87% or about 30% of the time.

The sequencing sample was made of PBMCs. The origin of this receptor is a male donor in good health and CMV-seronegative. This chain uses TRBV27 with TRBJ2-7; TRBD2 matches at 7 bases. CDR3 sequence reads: CASSLSAGVTYEQYF. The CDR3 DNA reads TGTGCCAGCAGTTTATCCGCGGGAGTTACCTACGAGCAGTACTTC.